Ten or more counts support the clone carrying this T cell receptor beta chain. As part of library construction, unique molecular identifiers were attached to individual cDNA molecules. TCRdb recomputed calls from the 5' RACE reads with MiXCR, one row per CDR3 protein. The sample consists of nearly 80,000 distinct CDR3 sequences, 13% of them appearing once. This sample stems from a study of early T cells in non-severe SARS-CoV-2 infection. This clonotype was obtained from an adult who was a healthcare worker with PCR-confirmed SARS-CoV-2 infection or an uninfected control (not recorded which). Sequencing input: whole blood.

The chain's CDR3 is CASSSLVPGLAKLSDEQFF. The CDR3 DNA reads TGTGCCAGCAGTTCCCTAGTCCCGGGACTAGCTAAGCTATCTGATGAGCAGTTCTTC. The rearrangement links TRBV12-3 or TRBV12-4 to TRBJ2-1; 9 positions match TRBD2. V trimming: 4 bases; J trimming: 8 bases; junction bases outside the gene matches: 21. This CDR3 has 19 residues.